The entry below gives a single T cell receptor (beta chain) sequence along with its context. Its antigen is unidentified. Sequencing used immunoSEQ multiplex PCR; TCRdb keeps in-frame clones, though not all of them. The table lists more than 75,000 clones, 85% to 90% of them singletons. The data originate from a study of OX40 agonist ivuxolimab in advanced cancers. Overall study: People in dose escalation had one of these cancers: hepatocellular carcinoma, melanoma, renal cell or head and neck cancer. Eligibility rules accepted prior anti-PD-1, anti-PD-L1 or anti-CTLA-4 therapy, and 30% to 40% had some. Study observations and caveats: Nonresponders included some who also had low normalized T-cell clonal expansion. On average, CD8+ T cells showed a greater number of expanded clones than CD4+.

Germline-derived CDR1 and CDR2 are SGHKS and YYEKEE (reference sequence). The CDR3 consists of 14 residues. V was clipped by 0 bases and J by 6 bases; unmatched bases: 1. The TCR comes from an adult with an advanced solid tumor such as melanoma, head and neck, liver or kidney cancer. The rearrangement joins TRBV5-5 to TRBJ2-4, with 9 positions matching TRBD1. This specimen consisted of CD4+ or CD8+ T cells sorted from blood, obtained in a trial of the OX40 agonist ivuxolimab. CDR3 residues: CASSLVDRGNIQYF. The CDR3 DNA reads as TGTGCCAGCAGCTTGGTGGACAGGGGAAACATTCAGTACTTC.